These 18 T cell receptor beta chains came from one sample sequenced in a study of T cell changes during pregnancy in multiple sclerosis. TCRdb's table, derived via immunoSEQ multiplex PCR, lists solely in-frame clones and lacks some. The sample records just under 70,000 clones, less than 95% being singletons. Sequencing used peripheral blood, obtained in the second trimester of pregnancy. Receptor source: a female donor with multiple sclerosis, enrolled in a pregnancy study.

The V gene is TRBV6-1, the J gene TRBJ2-7; D is possibly TRBD2 (5 bases). Trimming removed 6 bases at V and 0 bases at J, with 15 bases between. This CDR3 contains 15 residues. Per the germline V gene, CDR1 is MNHNS and CDR2 is SASEGT. CDR3: CASSQPGWSSYEQYF. The CDR3 nucleotides read TGTGCCAGCAGCCAACCGGGGTGGAGCTCCTACGAGCAGTACTTC.

This chain uses TRBV30 with TRBJ1-6; a weak D match, TRBD1 (5 bases). Trimming removed 5 bases at V and 10 bases at J, with 12 bases between. Germline loops: CDR1 GTSNPN, CDR2 SVGIG (reference sequence). The CDR3 extends over 12 amino acids. Here the CDR3 DNA reads TGTGCCTGGGCTTGGGGGGGATCACCCCTCCACTTT. It specifies CAWAWGGSPLHF.

This rearrangement joins TRBV7-9 to TRBJ1-1, with D perhaps matching TRBD1 (6 bases). V was clipped by 6 bases and J by 4 bases, with 12 bases between them. Germline values: CDR1 SEHNR, CDR2 FQNEAQ (reference sequence). CDR3 size: 13 residues. The CDR3 sequence is CASRPGVTTEAFF. The CDR3 DNA reads TGTGCCAGCAGACCAGGGGTTACCACTGAAGCTTTCTTT.

This clone was recorded only once. The CDR3 DNA reads TGTGCCAGCAGCCCAGGACAGGGGAGCTATGGCTACACCTTC. The encoded protein is CASSPGQGSYGYTF. This chain uses TRBV5-4 with TRBJ1-2; 9 bases agree with TRBD1. Trimming took 4 bases from V and 4 from J; bases not matched to a gene: 5. The germline gives CDR1 SGHNT, CDR2 YYREEE (reference sequence). The CDR3 loop spans 14 amino acids.

This clone was recorded only once. The chain joins TRBV5-1 to TRBJ1-1; D gene ambiguous. Trimming pared 4 bases from V and 1 base from J, leaving 5 bases between. CDR3 length equals 12 residues. Germline V gene lookup returns CDR1 SGHRS and CDR2 YFSETQ. The CDR3 DNA sequence: TGCGCCAGCAGCAACAGGAACACTGAAGCTTTCTTT. Amino acid sequence: CASSNRNTEAFF. Full variable domain (rest looked up from reference TRBV5-1 and TRBJ1-1): KAGVTQTPRYLIKTRGQQVTLSCSPISGHRSVSWYQQTPGQGLQFLFEYFSETQRNKGNFPGRFSGRQFSNSRSEMNVSTLELGDSALYLCASSNRNTEAFFGQGTRLTVV.

V gene TRBV7-3 combines with J gene TRBJ2-6; 9 nucleotides line up with TRBD1. The V gene's germline CDR1 is SGHTA and CDR2 FQGTGA. CDR3 length: 18 residues. V lost 1 base to trimming and J lost 0 bases; unmatched junction nucleotides: 4. The CDR3 protein is CASSLRTGDGSGANVLTF. As DNA, the CDR3 is TGTGCCAGCAGCTTAAGGACAGGGGACGGCTCTGGGGCCAACGTCCTGACTTTC.

This CDR3 is CASSQERLAGGTDTQYF. In DNA form, the CDR3 reads TGTGCCAGCAGCCAAGAGAGATTAGCGGGGGGCACAGATACGCAGTATTTT. V is TRBV4-2 and J is TRBJ2-3, with 9 positions matching TRBD2. Germline-derived CDR1 and CDR2 are LGHNA and YNFKEQ. CDR3 length equals 17 residues. The ends lost 0 bases at V and 1 base at J; junction bases unmatched: 5.

V usage is TRBV7-9 and J usage is TRBJ1-1, with D possibly TRBD1 on 6 matching bases. V was cut by 1 base and J by 5 bases, with 8 bases left in between. Germline lookup yields CDR1 SEHNR and CDR2 FQNEAQ (reference sequence). The CDR3 has 13 amino acids. The CDR3 loop is CASSLDQGTEAFF. The CDR3 DNA reads TGTGCCAGCAGCTTAGACCAGGGGACTGAAGCTTTCTTT.

J is TRBJ2-1 and V is TRBV2, with D unresolved. The V gene's germline CDR1 is SNHLY and CDR2 FYNNEI. Trimming shortened V by 10 bases and J by 0 bases, and 4 bases separated the two germline ends. The CDR3 runs to 11 residues. The CDR3 protein is CATHSYNEQFF. In nucleotides, the CDR3 is TGTGCCACCCACTCCTACAATGAGCAGTTCTTC.

The rearrangement uses TRBV29-1 and TRBJ2-7, with a possible D match to TRBD2 (5 bases). Trimming took off 4 bases at V and 4 bases at J, with 8 bases between the two ends. Germline-derived CDR1 and CDR2 are SQVTM and ANQGSEA. The CDR3 totals 11 residues. CDR3 sequence: CSVGGAYEQYF. The CDR3 DNA reads TGCAGCGTTGGGGGAGCTTACGAGCAGTACTTC.

The chain links TRBV10-3 to TRBJ1-2; 10 bases agree with TRBD1. The CDR3 length is 14 residues. Per the germline V gene, CDR1 is ENHRY and CDR2 is SYGVKD. Unmatched junction bases numbered 7, after V lost 6 bases and J lost 6 bases. The CDR3 nucleotides read TGTGCCATCAGAGCAGCCGGGACAGGGGATGGCTACACCTTC. Amino acids: CAIRAAGTGDGYTF.

V usage is TRBV6-1 and J usage is TRBJ2-5; 9 nucleotides agree with TRBD1. Germline V gives CDR1 MNHNS, CDR2 SASEGT. The J segment lost 7 bases and the V segment lost 2 bases, leaving 11 bases of the junction unmatched. This CDR3 has 16 residues. Written as DNA, the CDR3 is TGTGCCAGCAGTGAACGAGCCGGGACAGGGTTTGCGACCCAGTACTTC. Its protein product is CASSERAGTGFATQYF.

V is TRBV12-5 and J is TRBJ2-7; 9 bases line up with TRBD1. Per the germline V gene, CDR1 is LGHNT and CDR2 is FRNRAP. There are 14 residues in the CDR3. The junction had 9 bases not matched to a gene; V was cut back by 6 bases and J by 6 bases. Written as DNA, the CDR3 is TGTGCTAGTGGCCCCTCGGGACAGGGACTCGAGCAGTACTTC. Its protein is CASGPSGQGLEQYF.

This clone was recorded only once. This chain links TRBV27 with TRBJ2-2, with D hard to call. V was trimmed by 5 bases and J by 3 bases, leaving 7 bases between them. Germline V gives CDR1 MNHEY, CDR2 SMNVEV (reference sequence). The CDR3 covers 13 residues. In DNA form, the CDR3 reads TGTGCCAGCAGTCCCTCCCACACCGGGGAGCTGTTTTTT. This sequence encodes CASSPSHTGELFF.

For the CDR3, the DNA is TGTGCCAGCAGCTCACTTCCGAGCTCCTATAATTCACCCCTCCACTTT. Amino acid sequence: CASSSLPSSYNSPLHF. The chain is built from TRBV7-6 and TRBJ1-6; D call uncertain. The CDR3 runs to 16 residues. Germline V CDR1 and CDR2: SGHVS, FNYEAQ. V gave up 4 bases and J gave up 0 bases, with 10 bases separating them.

This clone was seen a handful of times. The CDR3 sequence: CASSLGGVLNTEAFF. The CDR3 DNA reads as TGTGCCAGCTCCCTTGGGGGGGTCTTGAACACTGAAGCTTTCTTT. This chain connects TRBV18 to TRBJ1-1, with TRBD1 as a possible D gene (5 bases). The CDR3 has 15 amino acids. V was pared by 6 bases and J by 0 bases, with 14 bases between. The germline V gene encodes CDR1 KGHSH and CDR2 LQKENI. Filled out from reference TRBV18 and TRBJ1-1, the complete variable domain reads NAGVMQNPRHLVRRRGQEARLRCSPMKGHSHVYWYRQLPEEGLKFMVYLQKENIIDESGMPKERFSAEFPKEGPSILRIQQVVRGDSAAYFCASSLGGVLNTEAFFGQGTRLTVV.

This chain connects TRBV9 to TRBJ2-3, with unresolved D. This CDR3 has 21 residues. The germline CDR1 and CDR2 sequences are SGDLS and YYNGEE. The V and J ends lost 1 base and 0 bases respectively, with 27 bases between them. The CDR3 region is CASSVPIGVAAVGSSTDTQYF. CDR3 nucleotides: TGTGCCAGCAGCGTACCCATCGGCGTGGCGGCAGTTGGTTCTAGCACAGATACGCAGTATTTT.

V is TRBV2 and J is TRBJ1-1; D perhaps matches TRBD1 (5 bases). The CDR3 runs 12 residues. Germline loops: CDR1 SNHLY, CDR2 FYNNEI. V lost 5 bases and J lost 4, with 8 bases in between. CDR3 loop: CASSRQTTEAFF. The CDR3 coding sequence is TGTGCCAGCAGTAGACAGACCACTGAAGCTTTCTTT.